This T cell receptor (beta chain) originates from a study of shared clonotypes between healthy human individuals. Clones were sequenced by immunoSEQ multiplex PCR, and TCRdb holds only the in-frame ones, with some missing. The sample consists of about 1.5 million clones, 95% to 99% of them appearing once. Trimming cost V 2 bases and J 5 bases; bases outside gene matches: 3. CDR1 is SEHNR, CDR2 FQNEAQ, per germline (reference sequence). CDR3 length equals 14 residues. This chain links TRBV7-9 with TRBJ2-3; 8 bases are a match to TRBD2. Sequenced: naive CD4+ T cells sorted from blood. Stated subset: CD45RA+ positively selected. The receptor comes from a man under 40 in good health. CDR3 sequence: CASSLMTSEDTQYF. In nucleotides, the CDR3 is TGTGCCAGCAGCTTAATGACTAGCGAAGATACGCAGTATTTT.